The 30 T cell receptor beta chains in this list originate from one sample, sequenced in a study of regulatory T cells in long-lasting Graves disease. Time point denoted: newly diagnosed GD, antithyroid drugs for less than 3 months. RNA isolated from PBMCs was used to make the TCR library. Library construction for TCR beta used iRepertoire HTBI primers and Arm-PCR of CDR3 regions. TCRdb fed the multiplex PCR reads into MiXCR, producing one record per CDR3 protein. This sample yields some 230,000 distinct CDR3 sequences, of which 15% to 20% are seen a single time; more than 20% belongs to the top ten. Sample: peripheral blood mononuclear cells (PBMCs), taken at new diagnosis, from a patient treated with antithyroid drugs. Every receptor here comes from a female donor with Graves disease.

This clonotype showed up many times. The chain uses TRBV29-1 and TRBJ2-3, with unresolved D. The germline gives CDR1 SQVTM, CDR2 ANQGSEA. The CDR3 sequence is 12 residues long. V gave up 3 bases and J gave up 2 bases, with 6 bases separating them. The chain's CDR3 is CSVDVVTDTQYF. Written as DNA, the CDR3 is TGCAGCGTTGACGTGGTCACAGATACGCAGTATTTT.

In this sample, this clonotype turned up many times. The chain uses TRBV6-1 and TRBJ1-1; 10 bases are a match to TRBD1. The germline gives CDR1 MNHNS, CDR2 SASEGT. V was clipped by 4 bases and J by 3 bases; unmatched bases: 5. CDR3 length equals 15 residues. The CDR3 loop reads CASSGRTGGDTEAFF. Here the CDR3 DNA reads TGTGCCAGCAGTGGACGGACAGGGGGAGACACTGAAGCTTTCTTT.

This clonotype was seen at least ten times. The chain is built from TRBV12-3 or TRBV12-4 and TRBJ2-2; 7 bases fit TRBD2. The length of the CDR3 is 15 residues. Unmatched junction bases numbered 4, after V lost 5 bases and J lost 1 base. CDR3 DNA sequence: TGTGCCAGCAGTATCCTAGCGGTGAACACCGGGGAGCTGTTTTTT. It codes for CASSILAVNTGELFF.

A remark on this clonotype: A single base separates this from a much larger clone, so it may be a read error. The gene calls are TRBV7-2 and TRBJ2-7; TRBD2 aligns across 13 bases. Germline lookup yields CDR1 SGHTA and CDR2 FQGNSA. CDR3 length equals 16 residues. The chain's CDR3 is CASSPPGLAGVGEHYF. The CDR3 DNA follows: TGTGCCAGCAGCCCTCCCGGACTAGCGGGAGTGGGCGAGCATTACTTC.

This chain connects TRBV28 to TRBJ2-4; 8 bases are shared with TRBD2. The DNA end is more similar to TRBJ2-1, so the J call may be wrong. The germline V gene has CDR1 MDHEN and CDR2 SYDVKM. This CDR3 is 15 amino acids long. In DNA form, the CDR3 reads TGTGCCAGCAGTTTAGGGCCGGGAGGGCCCGGTGAGCAGTTCTTC. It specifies CASSLGPGGPGEQFF.

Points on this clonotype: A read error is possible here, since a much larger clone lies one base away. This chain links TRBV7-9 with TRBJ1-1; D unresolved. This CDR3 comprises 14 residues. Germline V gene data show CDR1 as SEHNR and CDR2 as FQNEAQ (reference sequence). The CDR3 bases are TGTGCCAGCAGCTTAGGGGGAATGAACACTGAAGCTTCCTTT. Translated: CASSLGGMNTEASF.

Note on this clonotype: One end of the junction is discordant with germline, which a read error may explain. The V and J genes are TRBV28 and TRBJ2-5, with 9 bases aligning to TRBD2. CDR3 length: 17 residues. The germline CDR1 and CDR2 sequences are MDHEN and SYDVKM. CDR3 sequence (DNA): TGTGCCAACAGTTTATTGGGTGGCGGGAGGGCCGGGGAGACCCAGTACTTC. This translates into CANSLLGGGRAGETQYF.

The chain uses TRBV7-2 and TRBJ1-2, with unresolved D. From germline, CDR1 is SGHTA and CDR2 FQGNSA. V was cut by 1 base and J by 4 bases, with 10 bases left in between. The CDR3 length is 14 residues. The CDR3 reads CASSLGSQAYGYTF. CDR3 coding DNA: TGTGCCAGCAGCTTAGGCAGCCAGGCCTATGGCTACACCTTC.

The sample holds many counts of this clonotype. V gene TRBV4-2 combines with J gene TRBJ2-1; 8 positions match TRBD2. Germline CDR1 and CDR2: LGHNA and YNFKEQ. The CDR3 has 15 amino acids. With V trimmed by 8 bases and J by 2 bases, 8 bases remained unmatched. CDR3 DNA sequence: TGTGCCAGCGCACGACTAGCGCGTACCTACAATGAGCAGTTCTTC. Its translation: CASARLARTYNEQFF.

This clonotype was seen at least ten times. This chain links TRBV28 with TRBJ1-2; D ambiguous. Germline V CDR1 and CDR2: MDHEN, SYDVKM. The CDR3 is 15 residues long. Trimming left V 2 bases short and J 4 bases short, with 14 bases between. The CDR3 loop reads CASSLRQDTLYGYTF. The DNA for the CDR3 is TGTGCCAGCAGTTTACGCCAAGACACTCTCTATGGCTACACCTTC.

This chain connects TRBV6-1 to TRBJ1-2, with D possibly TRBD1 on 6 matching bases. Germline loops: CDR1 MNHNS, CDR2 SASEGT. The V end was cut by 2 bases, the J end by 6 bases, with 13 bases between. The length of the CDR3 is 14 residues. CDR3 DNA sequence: TGTGCCAGCAGTGAACTCGGGGGGCCTAATGGCTACACCTTC. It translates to CASSELGGPNGYTF.

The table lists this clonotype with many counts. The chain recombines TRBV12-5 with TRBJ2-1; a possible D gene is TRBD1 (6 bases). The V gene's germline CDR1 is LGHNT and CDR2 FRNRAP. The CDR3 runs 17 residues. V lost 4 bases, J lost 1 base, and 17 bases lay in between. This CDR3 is CASGSFLRGSSYNEQFF. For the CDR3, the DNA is TGTGCTAGTGGTTCGTTTCTCAGGGGAAGTTCCTACAATGAGCAGTTCTTC.

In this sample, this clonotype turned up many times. In DNA, the CDR3 is TGCAGTGCGACGGACGGAAACTATGGCTACACCTTC. This codes for CSATDGNYGYTF. This chain connects TRBV20-1 to TRBJ1-2; D is unclear. Germline loops: CDR1 DFQATT, CDR2 SNEGSKA (reference sequence). V was cut by 6 bases and J by 2 bases, with 10 bases left in between. CDR3 length: 12 residues.

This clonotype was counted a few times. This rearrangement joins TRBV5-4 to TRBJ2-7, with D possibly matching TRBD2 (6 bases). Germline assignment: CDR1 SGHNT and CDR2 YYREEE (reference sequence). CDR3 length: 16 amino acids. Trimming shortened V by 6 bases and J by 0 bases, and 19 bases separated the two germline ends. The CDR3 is CASNSRLGGASYEQYF. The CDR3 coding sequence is TGTGCCAGCAACTCCCGACTGGGCGGGGCCTCCTACGAGCAGTACTTC.

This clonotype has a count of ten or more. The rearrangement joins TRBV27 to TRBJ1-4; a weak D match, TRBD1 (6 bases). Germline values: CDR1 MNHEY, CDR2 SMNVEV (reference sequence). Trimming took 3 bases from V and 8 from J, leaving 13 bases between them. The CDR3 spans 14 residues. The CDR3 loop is CASSFQGLGEKLFF. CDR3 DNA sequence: TGTGCCAGCAGTTTCCAGGGGTTAGGCGAAAAACTGTTTTTT.

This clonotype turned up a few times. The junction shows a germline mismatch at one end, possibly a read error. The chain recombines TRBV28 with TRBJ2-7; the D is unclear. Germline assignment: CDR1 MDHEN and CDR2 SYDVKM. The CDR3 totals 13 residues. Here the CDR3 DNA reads TGCGCCAGCAGTGATACGGCCGGGCTCGAGCAGTACTTC. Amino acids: CASSDTAGLEQYF.

The CDR3: CASSTTGVEQFF. Here the CDR3 DNA reads TGTGCCAGCAGCACGACAGGGGTCGAGCAGTTCTTC. V is TRBV6-1 and J is TRBJ2-1; 8 bases align to TRBD1. The germline CDR1 and CDR2 sequences are MNHNS and SASEGT. Losses at the gene ends were 6 bases for V and 10 bases for J; bases not matched to a gene: 5. The CDR3 runs 12 residues.

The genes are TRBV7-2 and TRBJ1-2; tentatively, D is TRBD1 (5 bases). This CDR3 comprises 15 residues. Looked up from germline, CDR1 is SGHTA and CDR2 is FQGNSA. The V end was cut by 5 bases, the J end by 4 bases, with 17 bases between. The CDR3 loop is CASSPPTGGSYGYTF. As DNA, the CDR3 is TGTGCCAGCAGCCCCCCTACAGGCGGGTCCTATGGCTACACCTTC.

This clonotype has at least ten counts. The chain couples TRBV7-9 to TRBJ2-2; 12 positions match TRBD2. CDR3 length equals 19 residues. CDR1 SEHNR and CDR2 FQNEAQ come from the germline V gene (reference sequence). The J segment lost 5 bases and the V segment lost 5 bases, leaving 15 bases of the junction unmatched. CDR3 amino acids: CASSHIPSLAGGWTGELFF. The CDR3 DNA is TGTGCCAGCAGCCATATACCCTCACTAGCGGGAGGTTGGACCGGGGAGCTGTTTTTT. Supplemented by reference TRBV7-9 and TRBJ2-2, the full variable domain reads DTGVSQNPRHKITKRGQNVTFRCDPISEHNRLYWYRQTLGQGPEFLTYFQNEAQLEKSRLLSDRFSAERPKGSFSTLEIQRTEQGDSAMYLCASSHIPSLAGGWTGELFFGEGSRLTVL.

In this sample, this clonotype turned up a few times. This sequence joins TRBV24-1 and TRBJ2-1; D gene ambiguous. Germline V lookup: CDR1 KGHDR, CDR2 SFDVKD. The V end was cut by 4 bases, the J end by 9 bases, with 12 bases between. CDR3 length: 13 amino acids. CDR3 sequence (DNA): TGTGCCACCAGTGAGGAAACCGTAGGTGAGCAGTTCTTC. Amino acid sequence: CATSEETVGEQFF.

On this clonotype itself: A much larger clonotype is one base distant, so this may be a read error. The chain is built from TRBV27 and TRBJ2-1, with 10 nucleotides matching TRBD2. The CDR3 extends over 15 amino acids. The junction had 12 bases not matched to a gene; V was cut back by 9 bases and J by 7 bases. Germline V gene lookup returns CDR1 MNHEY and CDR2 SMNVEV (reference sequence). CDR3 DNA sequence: TGTGCCAGTACCCCGGGACTAGCGAGCGCGAATGAGCAGTTCTTC. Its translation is CASTPGLASANEQFF.

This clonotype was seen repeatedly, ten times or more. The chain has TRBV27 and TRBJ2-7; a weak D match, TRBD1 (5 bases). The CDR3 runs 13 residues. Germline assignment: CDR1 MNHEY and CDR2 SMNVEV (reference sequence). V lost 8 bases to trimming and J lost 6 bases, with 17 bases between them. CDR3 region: CASRKTTDREQYF. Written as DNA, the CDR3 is TGTGCCAGCCGTAAGACGACAGATCGCGAGCAGTACTTC.

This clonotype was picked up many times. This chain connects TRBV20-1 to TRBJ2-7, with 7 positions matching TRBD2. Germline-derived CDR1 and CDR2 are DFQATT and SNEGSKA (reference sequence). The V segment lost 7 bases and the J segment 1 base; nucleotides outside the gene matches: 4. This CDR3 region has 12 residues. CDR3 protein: CSGREGSYEQYF. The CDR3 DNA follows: TGCAGTGGGAGGGAGGGGTCCTACGAGCAGTACTTC.

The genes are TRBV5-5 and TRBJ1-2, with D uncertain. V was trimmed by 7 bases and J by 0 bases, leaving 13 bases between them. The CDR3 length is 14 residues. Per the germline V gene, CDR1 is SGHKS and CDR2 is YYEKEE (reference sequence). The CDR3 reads CASGRSGANYGYTF. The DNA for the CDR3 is TGTGCCAGCGGCCGCTCAGGAGCTAACTATGGCTACACCTTC.

This CDR3 is CASSYVFRQMTTDTQYF. For the CDR3, the DNA is TGTGCCAGCAGTTATGTTTTTCGACAAATGACCACAGATACGCAGTATTTT. The chain has TRBV6-2 or TRBV6-3 and TRBJ2-3; D uncertain. V was pared by 3 bases and J by 2 bases, with 18 bases between. CDR1 and CDR2 (germline): MNHEY, SVGEGT. The CDR3 spans 17 residues.

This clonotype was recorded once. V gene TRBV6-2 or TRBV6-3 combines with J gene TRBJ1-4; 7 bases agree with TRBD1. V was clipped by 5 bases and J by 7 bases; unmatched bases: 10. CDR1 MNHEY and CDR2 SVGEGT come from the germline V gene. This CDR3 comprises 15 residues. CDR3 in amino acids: CASSEAGQGGEKLFF. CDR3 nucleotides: TGTGCCAGCAGTGAAGCGGGGCAGGGGGGTGAAAAACTGTTTTTT.

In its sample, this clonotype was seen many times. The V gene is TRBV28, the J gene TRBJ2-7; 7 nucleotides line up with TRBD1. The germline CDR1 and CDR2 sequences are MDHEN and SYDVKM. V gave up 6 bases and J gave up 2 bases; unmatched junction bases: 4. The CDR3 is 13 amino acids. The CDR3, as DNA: TGTGCCAGCAGGCAAGGGGGCCCCTACGAGCAGTACTTC. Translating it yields CASRQGGPYEQYF.

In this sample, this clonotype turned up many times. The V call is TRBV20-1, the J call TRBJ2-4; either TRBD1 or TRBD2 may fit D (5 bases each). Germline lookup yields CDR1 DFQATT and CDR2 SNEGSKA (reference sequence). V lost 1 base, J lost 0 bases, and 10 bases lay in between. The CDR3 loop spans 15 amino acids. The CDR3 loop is CSARVSGTAKNIQYF. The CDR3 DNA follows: TGCAGTGCTAGAGTTTCCGGGACAGCCAAAAACATTCAGTACTTC.

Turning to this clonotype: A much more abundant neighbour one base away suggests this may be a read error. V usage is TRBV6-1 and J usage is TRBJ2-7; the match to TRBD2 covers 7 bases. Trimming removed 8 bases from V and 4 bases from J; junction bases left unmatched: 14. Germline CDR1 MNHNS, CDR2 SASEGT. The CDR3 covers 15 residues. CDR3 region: CASPESGVGQYEQYF. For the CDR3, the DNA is TGTGCCAGCCCGGAGAGCGGGGTGGGCCAGTACGAGCAGTACTTC.

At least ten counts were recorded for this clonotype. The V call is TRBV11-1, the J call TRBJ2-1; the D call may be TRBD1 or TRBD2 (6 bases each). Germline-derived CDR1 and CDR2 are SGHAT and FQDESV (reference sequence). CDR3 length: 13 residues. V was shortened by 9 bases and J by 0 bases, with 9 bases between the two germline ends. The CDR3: CASEGGSYNEQFF. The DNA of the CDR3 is TGTGCCAGTGAGGGGGGCTCCTACAATGAGCAGTTCTTC. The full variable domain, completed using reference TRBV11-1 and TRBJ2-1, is EAEVAQSPRYKITEKSQAVAFWCDPISGHATLYWYRQILGQGPELLVQFQDESVVDDSQLPKDRFSAERLKGVDSTLKIQPAELGDSAMYLCASEGGSYNEQFFGPGTRLTVL.